These 9 T cell receptor beta chains came from one sample sequenced in a study of cytomegalovirus exposure and HLA in healthy donors. PCR involved 60 Vbeta and 13 Jbeta primers. The protocol was immunoSEQ multiplex PCR, while the TCRdb copy is restricted to in-frame clones and leaves out a portion. The table lists roughly 120,000 clones, 80% of them singletons. Sample: PBMCs. The receptor set was obtained from a male donor in good health and CMV-seronegative.

The V call is TRBV6-1, the J call TRBJ2-2, with 7 nucleotides matching TRBD1. With 8 bases clipped from V and 1 base from J, the junction kept 4 bases outside the gene matches. This CDR3 spans 14 amino acids. Germline assignment: CDR1 MNHNS and CDR2 SASEGT. The CDR3 bases are TGTGCCAGCGACAGGGCGGGGAACACCGGGGAGCTGTTTTTT. It specifies CASDRAGNTGELFF.

V usage is TRBV5-1 and J usage is TRBJ2-3; 14 bases line up with TRBD2. In germline, CDR1 is SGHRS, CDR2 YFSETQ. The ends lost 1 base at V and 1 base at J; junction bases unmatched: 5. The CDR3 spans 18 residues. The CDR3 DNA sequence: TGCGCCAGCAGCTTGATTGGGACTAGCGGGAGAGGCACAGATACGCAGTATTTT. Its protein is CASSLIGTSGRGTDTQYF.

This clone was recorded only once. The rearrangement uses TRBV7-2 and TRBJ2-2, with D possibly being TRBD2 (5 bases). Trimming cost V 0 bases and J 3 bases, with 8 bases left between them. This CDR3 contains 15 residues. From germline, CDR1 is SGHTA and CDR2 FQGNSA. The CDR3 nucleotides are TGTGCCAGCAGCTTAGCGGACTCCTACACCGGGGAGCTGTTTTTT. This gives the protein CASSLADSYTGELFF.

A single count supports this clone. The chain has TRBV9 and TRBJ2-2, with TRBD2 identical over 11 bases. The J segment lost 0 bases and the V segment lost 1 base, leaving 2 bases of the junction unmatched. Germline V gene data show CDR1 as SGDLS and CDR2 as YYNGEE. The CDR3 extends over 17 amino acids. The CDR3 DNA sequence: TGTGCCAGCAGCGTACTAGCGGGGGGAACGAACACCGGGGAGCTGTTTTTT. Protein sequence: CASSVLAGGTNTGELFF.

The chain links TRBV6-5 to TRBJ1-6, with D perhaps TRBD1 (6 bases). This CDR3 has 13 amino acids. Germline V gene sequence: CDR1 MNHEY, CDR2 SVGAGI. Trimming pared 8 bases from V and 8 bases from J, leaving 13 bases between. The CDR3 region is CASHLGAYSPLHF. CDR3 DNA sequence: TGTGCCAGCCACTTGGGGGCGTATTCACCCCTCCACTTT.

The chain combines TRBV10-1 with TRBJ1-2; weak D call: TRBD1 (5 bases). CDR3 length: 14 amino acids. V lost 0 bases to trimming and J lost 2 bases, with 7 bases between them. Germline V CDR1 and CDR2: WNHNN, SYGVQD (reference sequence). Written as DNA, the CDR3 is TGCGCCAGCAGTGAGTCGGGGCTGAACTATGGCTACACCTTC. Protein product: CASSESGLNYGYTF.

A word on this clone: The same CDR3 is also encoded by other DNA sequences in this sample. The chain couples TRBV10-3 to TRBJ1-1, with D possibly being TRBD1 (6 bases). The CDR3 has 14 amino acids. From germline, CDR1 is ENHRY and CDR2 SYGVKD. Trimming pared 3 bases from V and 4 bases from J, leaving 12 bases between. The CDR3 DNA reads TGTGCCATCAGTGAAGGGGGAGGGTTCACTGAAGCTTTCTTT. This gives the protein CAISEGGGFTEAFF.

This rearrangement joins TRBV5-5 to TRBJ1-1; D is possibly TRBD1 (5 bases). CDR3 length equals 17 residues. Germline V gene lookup returns CDR1 SGHKS and CDR2 YYEKEE (reference sequence). V dropped 0 bases and J dropped 1 base, with 16 bases sitting between them. The CDR3 spells CASSLVWRTGPNTEAFF. DNA for the CDR3: TGTGCCAGCAGCTTGGTCTGGCGAACAGGCCCGAACACTGAAGCTTTCTTT.

This clone has more than one count but fewer than ten. The CDR3: CASSGTPNTEAFF. DNA of the CDR3: TGTGCCAGCAGCGGGACACCGAACACTGAAGCTTTCTTT. V gene TRBV5-4 combines with J gene TRBJ1-1; D is possibly TRBD1 (6 bases). The CDR3 consists of 13 residues. Germline loops: CDR1 SGHNT, CDR2 YYREEE (reference sequence). V lost 4 bases, J lost 1 base, and 8 bases lay in between.